The source of this T cell receptor (beta chain) is a study of cytomegalovirus exposure and HLA in healthy donors. General study points: Cytomegalovirus association was listed for around 170 TCR beta chains. Whilst most TCR sequences proved rare, a subset of public TCRs occurred across many donors. Among CMV-associated TCR beta chains, most appeared HLA-restricted in a later analysis. It emerged from a later analysis that several of the most significant clusters appeared to be linked to common viral pathogens.

Germline lookup yields CDR1 SGHNT and CDR2 YYREEE (reference sequence). The J segment lost 0 bases and the V segment lost 0 bases, leaving 2 bases of the junction unmatched. CDR3 length equals 15 residues. Primers included in the PCR were 60 Vbeta and 13 Jbeta primers. Method: immunoSEQ multiplex PCR; TCRdb's copy keeps in-frame clones and lacks some. In the table there are around 68,000 clones, roughly 70% of which are singletons. This clone showed up just once. Its antigen remains unknown. The receptor's source is a woman in her 30s in good health and CMV-seronegative. Material for sequencing was PBMCs. The V and J genes are TRBV5-4 and TRBJ2-7; 8 bases are a match to TRBD2. The CDR3 reads CASSLEAGGSYEQYF. CDR3 in DNA: TGTGCCAGCAGCTTGGAGGCGGGGGGCTCCTACGAGCAGTACTTC.